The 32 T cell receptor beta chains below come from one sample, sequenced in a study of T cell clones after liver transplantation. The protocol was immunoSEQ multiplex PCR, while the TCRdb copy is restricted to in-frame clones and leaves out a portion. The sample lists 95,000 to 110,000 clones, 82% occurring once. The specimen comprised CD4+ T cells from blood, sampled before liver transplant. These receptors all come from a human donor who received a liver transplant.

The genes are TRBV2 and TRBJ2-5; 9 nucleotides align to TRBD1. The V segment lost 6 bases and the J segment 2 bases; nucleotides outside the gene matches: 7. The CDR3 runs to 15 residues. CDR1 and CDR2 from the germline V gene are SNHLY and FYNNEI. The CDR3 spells CASSADRGNQETQYF. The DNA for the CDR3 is TGTGCCAGCAGCGCGGACAGGGGAAATCAAGAGACCCAGTACTTC.

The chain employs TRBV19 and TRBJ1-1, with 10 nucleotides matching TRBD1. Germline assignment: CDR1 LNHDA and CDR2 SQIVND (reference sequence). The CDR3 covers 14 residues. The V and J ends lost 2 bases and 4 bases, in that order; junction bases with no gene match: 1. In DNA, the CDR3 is TGTGCCAGTAGTATACGGGACAGGGGCACTGAAGCTTTCTTT. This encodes CASSIRDRGTEAFF.

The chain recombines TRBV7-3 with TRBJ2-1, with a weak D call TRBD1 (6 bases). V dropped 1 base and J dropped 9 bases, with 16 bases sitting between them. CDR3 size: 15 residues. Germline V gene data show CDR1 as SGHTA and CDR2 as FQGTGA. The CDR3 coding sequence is TGTGCCAGCAGCTTAAATTGGGTAGAAGGGGGTGAGCAGTTCTTC. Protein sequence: CASSLNWVEGGEQFF.

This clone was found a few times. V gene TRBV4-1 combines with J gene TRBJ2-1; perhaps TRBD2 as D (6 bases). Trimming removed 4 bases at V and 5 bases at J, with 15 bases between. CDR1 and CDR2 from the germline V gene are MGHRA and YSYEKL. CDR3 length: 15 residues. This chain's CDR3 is CASSPGLLLNNEQFF. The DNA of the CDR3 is TGCGCCAGCAGCCCCGGACTATTACTTAACAATGAGCAGTTCTTC.

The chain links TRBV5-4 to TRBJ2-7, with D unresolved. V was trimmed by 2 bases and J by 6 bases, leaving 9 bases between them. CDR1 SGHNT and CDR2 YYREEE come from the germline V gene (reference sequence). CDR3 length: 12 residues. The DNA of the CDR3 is TGTGCCAGCAGCTTTCCGGGTCTCGAGCAGTACTTC. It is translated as CASSFPGLEQYF.

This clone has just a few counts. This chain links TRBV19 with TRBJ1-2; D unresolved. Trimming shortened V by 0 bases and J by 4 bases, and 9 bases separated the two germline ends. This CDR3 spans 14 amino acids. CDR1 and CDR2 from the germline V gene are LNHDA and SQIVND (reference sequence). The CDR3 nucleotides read TGTGCCAGTAGTATAGAACGGATAAGCTATGGCTACACCTTC. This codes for CASSIERISYGYTF.

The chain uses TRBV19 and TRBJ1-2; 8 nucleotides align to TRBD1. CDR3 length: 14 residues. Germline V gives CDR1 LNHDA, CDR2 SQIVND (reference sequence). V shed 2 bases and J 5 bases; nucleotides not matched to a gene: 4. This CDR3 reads CASSIRTGGYGYTF. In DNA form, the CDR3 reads TGTGCCAGTAGTATACGAACAGGGGGTTATGGCTACACCTTC.

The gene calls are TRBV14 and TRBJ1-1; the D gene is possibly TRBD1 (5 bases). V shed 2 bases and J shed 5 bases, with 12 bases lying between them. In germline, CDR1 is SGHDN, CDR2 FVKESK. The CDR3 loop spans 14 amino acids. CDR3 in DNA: TGTGCCAGCAGCCAAATTTCAGGGCAGACTGAAGCTTTCTTT. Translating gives CASSQISGQTEAFF.

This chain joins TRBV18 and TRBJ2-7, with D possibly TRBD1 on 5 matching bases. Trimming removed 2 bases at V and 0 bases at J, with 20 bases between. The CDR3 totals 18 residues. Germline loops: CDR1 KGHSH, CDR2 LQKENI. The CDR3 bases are TGTGCCAGCTCACCAATCCTACAGGCCCGACAGAGCTCCTACGAGCAGTACTTC. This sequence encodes CASSPILQARQSSYEQYF.

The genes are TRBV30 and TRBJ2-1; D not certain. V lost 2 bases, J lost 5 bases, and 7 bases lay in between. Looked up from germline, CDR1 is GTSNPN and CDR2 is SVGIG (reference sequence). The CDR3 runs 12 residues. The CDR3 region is CAWSRLDNEQFF. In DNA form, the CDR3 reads TGTGCCTGGAGTAGACTCGACAATGAGCAGTTCTTC.

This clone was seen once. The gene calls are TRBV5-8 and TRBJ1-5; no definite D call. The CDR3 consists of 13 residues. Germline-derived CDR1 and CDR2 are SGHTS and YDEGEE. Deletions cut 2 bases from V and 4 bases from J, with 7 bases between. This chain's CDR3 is CASSLQRNQPQHF. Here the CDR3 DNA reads TGTGCCAGCAGCTTACAGAGGAATCAGCCCCAGCATTTT.

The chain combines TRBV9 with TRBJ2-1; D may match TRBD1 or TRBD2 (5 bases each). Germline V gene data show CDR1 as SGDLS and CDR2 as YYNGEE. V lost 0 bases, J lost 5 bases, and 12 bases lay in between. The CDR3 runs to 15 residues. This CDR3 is CASSVEGTADNEQFF. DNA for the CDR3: TGTGCCAGCAGCGTAGAAGGGACCGCCGACAATGAGCAGTTCTTC.

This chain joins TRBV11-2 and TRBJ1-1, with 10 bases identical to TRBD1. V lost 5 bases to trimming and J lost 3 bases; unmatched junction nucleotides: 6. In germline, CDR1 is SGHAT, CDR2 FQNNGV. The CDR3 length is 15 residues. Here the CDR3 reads CASSLRDRGYTEAFF. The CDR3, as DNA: TGTGCCAGCAGCCTACGGGACAGGGGCTACACTGAAGCTTTCTTT.

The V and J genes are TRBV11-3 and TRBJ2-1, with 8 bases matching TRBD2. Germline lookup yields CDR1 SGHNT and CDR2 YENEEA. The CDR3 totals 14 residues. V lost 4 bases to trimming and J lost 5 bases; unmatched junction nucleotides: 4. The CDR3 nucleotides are TGTGCCAGCAGCTCTCTAGCGGGCAACAATGAGCAGTTCTTC. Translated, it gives CASSSLAGNNEQFF.

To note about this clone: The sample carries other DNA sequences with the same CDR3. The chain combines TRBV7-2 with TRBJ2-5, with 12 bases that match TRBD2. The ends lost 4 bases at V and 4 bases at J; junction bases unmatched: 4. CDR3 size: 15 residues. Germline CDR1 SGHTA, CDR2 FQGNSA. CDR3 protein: CASSSLAGGRETQYF. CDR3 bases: TGTGCCAGCAGCTCCCTAGCGGGGGGGCGAGAGACCCAGTACTTC.

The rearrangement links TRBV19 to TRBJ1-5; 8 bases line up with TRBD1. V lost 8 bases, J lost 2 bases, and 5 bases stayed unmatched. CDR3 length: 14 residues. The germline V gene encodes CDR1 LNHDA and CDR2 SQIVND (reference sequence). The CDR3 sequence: CASEDRAGNQPQHF. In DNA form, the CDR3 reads TGTGCCAGTGAGGACAGGGCTGGCAATCAGCCCCAGCATTTT.

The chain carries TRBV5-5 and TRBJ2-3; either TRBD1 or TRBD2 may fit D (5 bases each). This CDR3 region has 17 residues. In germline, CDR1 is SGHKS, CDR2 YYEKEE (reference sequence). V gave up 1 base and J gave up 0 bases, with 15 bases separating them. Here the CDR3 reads CASSLQITGPSTDTQYF. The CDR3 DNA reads TGTGCCAGCAGCTTGCAGATTACGGGACCTAGCACAGATACGCAGTATTTT.

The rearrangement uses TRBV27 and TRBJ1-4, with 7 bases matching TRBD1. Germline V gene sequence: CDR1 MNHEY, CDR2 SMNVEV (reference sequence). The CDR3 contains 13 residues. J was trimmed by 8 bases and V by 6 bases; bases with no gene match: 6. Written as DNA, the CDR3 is TGTGCCAGCAGACAGGGGAGGTGGGAAAAACTGTTTTTT. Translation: CASRQGRWEKLFF.

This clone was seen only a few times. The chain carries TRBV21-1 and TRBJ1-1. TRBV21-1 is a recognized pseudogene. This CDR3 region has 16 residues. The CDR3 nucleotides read TGTGCCAGCAGCAAAAGGGCCCCAGACCTTAACACTGAAGCTTTCTTT. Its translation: CASSKRAPDLNTEAFF.

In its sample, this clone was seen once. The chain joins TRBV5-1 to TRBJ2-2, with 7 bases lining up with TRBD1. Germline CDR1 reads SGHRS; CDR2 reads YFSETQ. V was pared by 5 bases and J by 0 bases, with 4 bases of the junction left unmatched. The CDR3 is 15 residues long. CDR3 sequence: CASRRDSTNTGELFF. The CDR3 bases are TGCGCCAGCAGAAGGGACAGTACGAACACCGGGGAGCTGTTTTTT.

In DNA form, the CDR3 reads TGCGCCAGCAGCCAAGATAGAACAGGGTATAATTCACCCCTCCACTTT. It encodes CASSQDRTGYNSPLHF. This chain joins TRBV4-3 and TRBJ1-6; possible D gene TRBD1, 6 bases. The length of the CDR3 is 16 residues. From germline, CDR1 is LGHNA and CDR2 YSLEER. With 0 bases removed from V and 4 bases from J, the gap between germline ends came to 10 bases.

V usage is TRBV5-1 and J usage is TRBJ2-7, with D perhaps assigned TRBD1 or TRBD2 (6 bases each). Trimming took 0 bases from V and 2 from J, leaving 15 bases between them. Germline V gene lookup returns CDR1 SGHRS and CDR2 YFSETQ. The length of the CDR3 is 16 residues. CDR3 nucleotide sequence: TGCGCCAGCAGCTTGGCCGCCGGAGGGGGTGCCTACGAGCAGTACTTC. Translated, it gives CASSLAAGGGAYEQYF.

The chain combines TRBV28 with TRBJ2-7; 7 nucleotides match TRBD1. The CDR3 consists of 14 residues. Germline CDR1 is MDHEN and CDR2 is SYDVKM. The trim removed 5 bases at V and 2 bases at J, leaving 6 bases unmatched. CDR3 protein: CASSPAGQAYEQYF. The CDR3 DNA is TGTGCCAGCAGTCCGGCCGGACAGGCCTACGAGCAGTACTTC.

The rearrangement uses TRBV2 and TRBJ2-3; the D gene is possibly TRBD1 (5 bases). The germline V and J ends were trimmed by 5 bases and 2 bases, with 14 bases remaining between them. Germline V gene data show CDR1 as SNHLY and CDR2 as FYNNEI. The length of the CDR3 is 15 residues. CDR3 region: CASSRDSTTTDTQYF. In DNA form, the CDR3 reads TGTGCCAGCAGTAGAGACAGCACGACCACAGATACGCAGTATTTT.

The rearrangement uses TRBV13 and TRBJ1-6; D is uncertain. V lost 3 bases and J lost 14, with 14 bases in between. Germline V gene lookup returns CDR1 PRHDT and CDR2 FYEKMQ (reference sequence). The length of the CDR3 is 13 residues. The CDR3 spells CASSFGPSGTLHF. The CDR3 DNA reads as TGTGCCAGCAGCTTTGGGCCTTCAGGCACCCTCCACTTT.

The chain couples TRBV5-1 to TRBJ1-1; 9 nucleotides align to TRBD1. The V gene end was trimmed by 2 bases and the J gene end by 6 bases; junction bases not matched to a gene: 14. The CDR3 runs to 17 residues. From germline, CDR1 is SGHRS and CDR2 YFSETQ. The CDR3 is CASSLHGTGTIRAEAFF. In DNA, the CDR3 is TGCGCCAGCAGCTTACACGGGACAGGGACAATTCGGGCTGAAGCTTTCTTT.

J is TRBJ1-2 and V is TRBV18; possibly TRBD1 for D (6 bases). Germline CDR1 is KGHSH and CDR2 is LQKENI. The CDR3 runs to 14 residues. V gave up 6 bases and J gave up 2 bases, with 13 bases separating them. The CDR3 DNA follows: TGTGCCAGCTCGACGACAGGATTAAACTATGGCTACACCTTC. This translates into CASSTTGLNYGYTF.

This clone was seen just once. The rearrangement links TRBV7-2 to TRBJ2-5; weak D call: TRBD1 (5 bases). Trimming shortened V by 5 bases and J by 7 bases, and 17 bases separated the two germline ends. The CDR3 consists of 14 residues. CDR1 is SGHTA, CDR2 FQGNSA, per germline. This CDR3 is CASSKTSGPGTQYF. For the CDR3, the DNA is TGTGCCAGCAGCAAGACCTCAGGGCCGGGGACCCAGTACTTC.

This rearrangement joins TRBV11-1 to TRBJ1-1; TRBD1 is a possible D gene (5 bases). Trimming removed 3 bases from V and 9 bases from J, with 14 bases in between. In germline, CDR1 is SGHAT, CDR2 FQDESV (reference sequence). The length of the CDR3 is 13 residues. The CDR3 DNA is TGTGCCAGCAGCTTTCCCAGGGCAGGGCAAGCTTTCTTT. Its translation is CASSFPRAGQAFF.

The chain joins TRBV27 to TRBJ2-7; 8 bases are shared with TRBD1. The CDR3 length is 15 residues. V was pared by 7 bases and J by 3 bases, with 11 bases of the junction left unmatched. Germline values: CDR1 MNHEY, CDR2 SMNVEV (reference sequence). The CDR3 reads CASTSAGTGGYEQYF. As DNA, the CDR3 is TGTGCCAGCACCTCGGCCGGGACAGGAGGCTACGAGCAGTACTTC.

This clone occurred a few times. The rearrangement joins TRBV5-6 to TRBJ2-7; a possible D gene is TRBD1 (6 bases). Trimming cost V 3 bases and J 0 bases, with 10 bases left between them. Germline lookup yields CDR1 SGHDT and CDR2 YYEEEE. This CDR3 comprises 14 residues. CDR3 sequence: CASSYGTSSYEQYF. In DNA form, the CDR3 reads TGTGCCAGCAGCTACGGGACAAGCTCCTACGAGCAGTACTTC.

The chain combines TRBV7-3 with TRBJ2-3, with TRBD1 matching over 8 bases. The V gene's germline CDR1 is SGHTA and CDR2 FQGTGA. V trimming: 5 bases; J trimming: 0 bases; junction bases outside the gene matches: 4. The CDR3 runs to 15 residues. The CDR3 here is CASSIQGGSTDTQYF. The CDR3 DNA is TGTGCCAGCAGCATACAGGGGGGTAGCACAGATACGCAGTATTTT.